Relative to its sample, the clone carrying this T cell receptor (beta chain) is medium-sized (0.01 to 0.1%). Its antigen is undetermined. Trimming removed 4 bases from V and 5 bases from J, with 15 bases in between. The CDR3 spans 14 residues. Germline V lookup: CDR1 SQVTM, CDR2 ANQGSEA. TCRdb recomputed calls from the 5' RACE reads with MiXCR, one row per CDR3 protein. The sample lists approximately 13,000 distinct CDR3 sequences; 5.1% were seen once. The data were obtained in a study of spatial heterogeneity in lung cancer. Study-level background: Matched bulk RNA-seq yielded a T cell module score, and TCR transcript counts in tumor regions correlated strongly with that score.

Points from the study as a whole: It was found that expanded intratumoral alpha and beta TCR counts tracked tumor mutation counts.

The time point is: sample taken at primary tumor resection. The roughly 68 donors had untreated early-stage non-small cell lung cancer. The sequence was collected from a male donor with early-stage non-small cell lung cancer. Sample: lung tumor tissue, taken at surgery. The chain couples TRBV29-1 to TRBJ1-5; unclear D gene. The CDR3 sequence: CSVGIAGSDQPQHF. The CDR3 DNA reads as TGCAGCGTTGGGATTGCTGGATCGGATCAGCCCCAGCATTTT.